This is a list of T cell receptor beta chains from one sample in a study of vaccination and CD4 T cells after COVID-19. In TCRdb, the PCR reads were re-called with MiXCR into one record per CDR3 protein. The sample includes over 5,500 distinct CDR3 sequences, around 60% of them seen just once. The antigens these receptors bind are not known. The specimen was CD4+ T cells from blood, cultured in vitro. These receptors were collected from a human donor who had recovered from COVID-19. Both conserved end residues are part of each CDR3. D genes are given only for firm matches. Some rows have no size entry. The others give once, few or many, or a class for an expanded clone.

TRBD2 16 TRBJ2-5 few TRBV6-1 TGTGCCAGCAGTCAGTTCAGGGAGGGTAGGGGAGAGACCCAGTACTTC CASSQFREGRGETQYF
TRBD2 17 TRBJ2-5 NA TRBV7-2 TGTGCCAGCAGCGGACTAGCGGGGGTCACGGGAGGGGAGACCCAGTACTTC CASSGLAGVTGGETQYF
TRBD2 15 TRBJ2-7 NA TRBV28 TGTGCCAGCACCCTTTGGGGGAGGGGCTCCTACGAGCAGTACTTC CASTLWGRGSYEQYF
NA 16 TRBJ2-7 few TRBV27 TGTGCCAGCAGTTTGATCCCCACTAACCCCTCATACGAGCAGTACTTC CASSLIPTNPSYEQYF
TRBD1 13 TRBJ1-2 NA TRBV19 TGTGCCAGTAGTCCCCGGGACAGGGATGGCTACACCTTC CASSPRDRDGYTF
NA 16 TRBJ1-5 NA TRBV19 TGTGCCAGTAGTATACTGGGGGAGGGGGTCCATCAGCCCCAGCATTTT CASSILGEGVHQPQHF
NA 16 TRBJ1-5 NA TRBV27 TGTGCCAGCAGTCCTCTACAGGGAACGTGGGATCAGCCCCAGCATTTT CASSPLQGTWDQPQHF
TRBD2 13 TRBJ2-5 NA TRBV7-3 TGTGCCAGCAGCTTAGGACTAGGAGAGACCCAGTACTTC CASSLGLGETQYF
TRBD2 17 TRBJ2-1 few TRBV6-1 TGTGCCAGCAGTGAAGCCCCCGGGGGGGGCGCCTACAATGAGCAGTTCTTC CASSEAPGGGAYNEQFF
TRBD1 15 TRBJ2-3 NA TRBV27 TGTGCCAGCAGCACGACACGGACAGGGGCCGATACGCAGTATTTT CASSTTRTGADTQYF
NA 17 TRBJ2-7 NA TRBV7-2 TGTGCCAGCAGCTTAGTCGCGCTCGGGGCCGGATCCTACGAGCAGTACTTC CASSLVALGAGSYEQYF
TRBD1 13 TRBJ1-6 NA TRBV7-2 TGTGCCAGCACCCACAGGGGCGGCTCACCCCTCCACTTT CASTHRGGSPLHF
TRBD1 14 TRBJ1-2 few TRBV28 TGTGCCAGCAGTTTAATCAGGGGGCGGGAGGGCTACACCTTC CASSLIRGREGYTF
NA 14 TRBJ2-7 NA TRBV7-2 TGTGCCAGCAGCTTAGGGCTAGCGCTCTACGAGCAGTACTTC CASSLGLALYEQYF
NA 12 TRBJ2-7 few TRBV24-1 TGTGCCACCAGTGAGTTCTCCTACGAGCAGTACTTC CATSEFSYEQYF
TRBD2 16 TRBJ2-3 NA TRBV7-9 TGTGCCAGCAGCCGGACTAGCGGGAGGGTTCCAGATACGCAGTATTTT CASSRTSGRVPDTQYF
NA 15 TRBJ1-4 NA TRBV7-9 TGTGCCAGCAGCCACTCTACGGGGGTAGAGGAAAAACTGTTTTTT CASSHSTGVEEKLFF
NA 12 TRBJ1-1 few TRBV7-7 TGTGCGCCGGGCCAGGGATACACTGAAGCTTTCTTT CAPGQGYTEAFF
TRBD1 16 TRBJ2-7 few TRBV7-6 TGTGCCAGCAGCCCCGTAGGACAGGGGGTCTCCTACGAGCAGTACTTC CASSPVGQGVSYEQYF
NA 15 TRBJ1-2 NA TRBV20-1 TGCAGTGCTAGAGTAGCCGCGAGCACTAACTATGGCTACACCTTC CSARVAASTNYGYTF
NA 14 TRBJ1-1 few TRBV20-1 TGCAGTGCTAGGGTGGGCGTAATGAACACTGAAGCTTTCTTT CSARVGVMNTEAFF
NA 13 TRBJ1-5 NA TRBV28 TGTGCCAGCAGTTCGGGACACAATCAGCCCCAGCATTTT CASSSGHNQPQHF
TRBD1 16 TRBJ1-6 few TRBV7-8 TGTGCCAGCAGCCTAGACTCAGGGGGCGCGCGATCACCCCTCCACTTT CASSLDSGGARSPLHF
NA 13 TRBJ2-5 medium-sized TRBV2 TGTGCCAGCACCCGAGGGTTCGGGGAGACCCAGTACTTC CASTRGFGETQYF
TRBD2 16 TRBJ2-3 NA TRBV7-6 TGTGCCAGCAGCTTAGGTCCAGCGGGAGCGACAGATACGCAGTATTTT CASSLGPAGATDTQYF
TRBD1 14 TRBJ1-1 NA TRBV6-1 TGTGCCAATTCACCGGGGACAGGAGTATTGGGGGCTTTCTTT CANSPGTGVLGAFF
NA 14 TRBJ2-2 NA TRBV20-1 TGCAGTGCTAGGGGGGGGGCTGACACCGGGGAGCTGTTTTTT CSARGGADTGELFF
TRBD1 13 TRBJ2-7 NA TRBV6-1 TGTGCCAGCAAACCGGGACAGCGGTACGAGCAGTACTTC CASKPGQRYEQYF
TRBD1 14 TRBJ2-7 NA TRBV20-1 TGCAGTGCTAGACTCCGACAGGGGATCTACGAGCAGTACTTC CSARLRQGIYEQYF
NA 14 TRBJ1-2 NA TRBV2 TGTGCCAGCAGTGACCCGGGGCGGAACTATGGCTACACCTTC CASSDPGRNYGYTF
NA 15 TRBJ1-6 few TRBV27 TGTGCCAGCAGTAGTAGGGACTCCTATAATTCACCCCTCCACTTT CASSSRDSYNSPLHF
NA 15 TRBJ2-5 few TRBV2 TGTGCCAGCAGTCCCCTTGGACAGTCCCGGGGGACCCAGTACTTC CASSPLGQSRGTQYF
TRBD1 14 TRBJ1-6 few TRBV6-1 TGTGCCAGCAGTGAAGGGACAGGGTTTTCACCCCTCCACTTT CASSEGTGFSPLHF
NA 14 TRBJ1-2 few TRBV6-2/TRBV6-3 TGTGCCAGCATCCCGGCCGAGGGATGGGGTGGCTACACCTTC CASIPAEGWGGYTF
NA 12 TRBJ1-6 NA TRBV20-1 TGCAGTGCCGGGACGCCTAATTCACCCCTCCACTTT CSAGTPNSPLHF
NA 11 TRBJ2-7 NA TRBV18 TGTGCCAGCTCGAACTCCTACGAGCAGTACTTC CASSNSYEQYF
TRBD1 14 TRBJ2-3 NA TRBV5-1 TGCGCCAGCAGAGACGGGACAGGGACAGATACGCAGTATTTT CASRDGTGTDTQYF
TRBD2 15 TRBJ2-3 few TRBV7-6 TGTGCCAGCAGCTTAGGCGGGGGGGCCCTAGATACGCAGTATTTT CASSLGGGALDTQYF
TRBD1 12 TRBJ1-2 NA TRBV20-1 TGCAGTGCTTCGGACAGGGCTCATGGCTACACCTTC CSASDRAHGYTF
NA 14 TRBJ1-5 NA TRBV4-2 TGTGCCAGCAGTCAGGGGCTGGGCAATCAGCCCCAGCATTTT CASSQGLGNQPQHF
TRBD2 15 TRBJ2-5 large TRBV9 TGTGCCAGCAGCGTAGCGGGACTAGGAGAAGAGACCCAGTACTTC CASSVAGLGEETQYF
NA 16 TRBJ2-1 NA TRBV27 TGTGCCAGCAGTCTCATCCGGGGGTCCGCCTACAATGAGCAGTTCTTC CASSLIRGSAYNEQFF
TRBD1 14 TRBJ1-1 NA TRBV5-4 TGTGCCAGCAGGCGGGGACAGACGAACACTGAAGCTTTCTTT CASRRGQTNTEAFF
TRBD2 15 TRBJ2-7 NA TRBV15 TGTGCCACCAGTTTGGCGGGAGTTGGCTCCTACGAGCAGTACTTC CATSLAGVGSYEQYF
TRBD1 15 TRBJ1-1 NA TRBV6-1 TGTGCCAGCAGGTCCCCGACAGGGTGGTTCACTGAAGCTTTCTTT CASRSPTGWFTEAFF